The text below deals with one TCR beta chain. The trim removed 3 bases at V and 2 bases at J, leaving 5 bases unmatched. The CDR3 is made up of 15 amino acids. Germline V gives CDR1 MNHEY, CDR2 SMNVEV (reference sequence). Profiling relied on immunoSEQ multiplex PCR, and the TCRdb table lists in-frame clones only, not all of them. The sample lists roughly 1,600,000 clones, roughly 98.5% occurring once. This specimen belongs to a study of shared clonotypes between healthy human individuals. J is TRBJ2-3 and V is TRBV27, with TRBD1 matching over 7 bases. Specimen: naive CD4+ T cells sorted from blood. Noted subset: CD45RA+ positively selected. The TCR comes from a man younger than 40 in good health. CDR3 protein: CASSFGTGATDTQYF. The DNA of the CDR3 is TGTGCCAGCAGTTTTGGTACAGGGGCCACAGATACGCAGTATTTT.